The 9 T cell receptor beta chains listed next were all sequenced from one sample in a study of shared clonotypes between healthy human individuals. Generated by immunoSEQ multiplex PCR, the TCRdb table keeps only in-frame clones and is missing some. The table includes more than 900,000 clones, about 80% detected once. The sample was memory CD4+ T cells from PBMCs. The subset denotes: CD45RA-negative fraction. The receptors stem from a man aged 18 to 30 in good health. Some clones in this sample may be carry-over from other donors' samples.

This clone was counted once. Mismatch with germline at one junction end may stem from a read error. The V and J genes are TRBV2 and TRBJ1-1, with 8 positions matching TRBD1. The CDR3 is 13 residues long. Per the germline V gene, CDR1 is SNHLY and CDR2 is FYNNEI. CDR3 residues: CASRRQGNIEAFF. The CDR3 DNA reads as TGTGCCAGCAGAAGACAGGGGAACATTGAAGCTTTCTTT.

The genes are TRBV25-1 and TRBJ1-2; 7 bases align to TRBD1. CDR1 and CDR2 (germline): MGHDK, SYGVNS. The CDR3 consists of 17 residues. The junction had 12 bases not matched to a gene; V was cut back by 1 base and J by 4 bases. CDR3 loop: CASSEWEGARGSYGYTF. CDR3 DNA: TGTGCCAGCAGTGAATGGGAGGGGGCTCGGGGGAGCTATGGCTACACCTTC.

The sample holds one count of this clone. The gene calls are TRBV28 and TRBJ1-2, with D maybe TRBD1 (5 bases). Germline V lookup: CDR1 MDHEN, CDR2 SYDVKM. The V end lost 6 bases, the J end lost 5 bases, and 13 bases lay between the germline ends. This CDR3 has 13 amino acids. In DNA, the CDR3 is TGTGCCAGCAGCCCGGGGCATGGGTATGGCTACACCTTC. Protein product: CASSPGHGYGYTF.

The chain employs TRBV30 and TRBJ2-7, with a possible D match to TRBD2 (5 bases). V was clipped by 4 bases and J by 2 bases, with 9 bases between them. CDR3 length: 12 amino acids. Germline values: CDR1 GTSNPN, CDR2 SVGIG (reference sequence). CDR3 coding DNA: TGTGCCTGGACAAGCGGCCCCTACGAGCAGTACTTC. It translates to CAWTSGPYEQYF.

This chain uses TRBV13 with TRBJ2-5, with D possibly being TRBD2 (6 bases). The CDR3 is 15 residues long. V was trimmed by 6 bases and J by 3 bases, leaving 17 bases between them. Germline CDR1 reads PRHDT; CDR2 reads FYEKMQ (reference sequence). The CDR3 region has the DNA TGTGCCAGCAGTCCGGGGGTTCTCGCAAAAGAGACCCAGTACTTC. It translates to CASSPGVLAKETQYF.

This rearrangement joins TRBV28 to TRBJ2-7; TRBD1 matches at 7 bases. This CDR3 contains 14 residues. The germline V gene has CDR1 MDHEN and CDR2 SYDVKM. The V gene end was trimmed by 5 bases and the J gene end by 3 bases; junction bases not matched to a gene: 7. Here the CDR3 DNA reads TGTGCCAGCAGTCAGACAGGGATTATCTACGAGCAGTACTTC. Its translation: CASSQTGIIYEQYF.

The chain joins TRBV2 to TRBJ2-1; tentative D call: TRBD1 (5 bases). V was cut by 6 bases and J by 9 bases, with 18 bases left in between. Germline CDR1 reads SNHLY; CDR2 reads FYNNEI. This CDR3 is 14 amino acids long. The CDR3 DNA reads as TGTGCCAGCAGGGAAAGGGGCGTGCGTGTTGAGCAGTTCTTC. It yields the protein CASRERGVRVEQFF.

For this clone: A junction boundary mismatches the germline segment, possibly from a read error. The chain has TRBV7-2 and TRBJ2-3; no definite D call. Germline-derived CDR1 and CDR2 are SGHTA and FQGNSA. There are 15 residues in the CDR3. The CDR3 reads CASSLDGRSTDAQYF. Here the CDR3 DNA reads TGTGCCAGCAGCTTAGACGGGCGGAGCACAGATGCGCAGTATTTT.

This clone was observed once. The V call is TRBV30, the J call TRBJ2-7; D unclear. The germline V gene has CDR1 GTSNPN and CDR2 SVGIG (reference sequence). V shed 2 bases and J shed 3 bases, with 8 bases lying between them. This CDR3 spans 12 amino acids. The CDR3 DNA sequence: TGTGCCTGGAGTACCAGTTTCTACGAGCAGTACTTC. Translated: CAWSTSFYEQYF.